These 18 T cell receptor beta chains share one sample of origin, sequenced in a study of shared clonotypes between healthy human individuals. Using immunoSEQ multiplex PCR, the repertoire was profiled, and TCRdb retains in-frame clones only, with some absent. The sample carries about 2,100,000 clones, 93% recorded once. Terminally differentiated effector memory CD45RA+ cells were left out of the naive CD8 fraction, which was CD45RO-negative and positively selected for CCR7. Sequencing was carried out using naive CD8+ T cells from PBMCs. These receptors were collected from a man aged 18 to 29 in good health. Some clones in this sample may be carry-over from other donors' samples.

This chain uses TRBV2 with TRBJ2-1; D gene uncertain. V was shortened by 8 bases and J by 9 bases, with 14 bases between the two germline ends. The CDR3 loop spans 12 amino acids. Germline V gene sequence: CDR1 SNHLY, CDR2 FYNNEI. The CDR3 nucleotides are TGTGCCAGCGTTCAGCCGCTGTCTGAGCAGTTCTTC. It codes for CASVQPLSEQFF.

The chain is built from TRBV30 and TRBJ2-2; no reliable D call. Trimming removed 7 bases at V and 6 bases at J, with 9 bases between. This CDR3 has 11 amino acids. From germline, CDR1 is GTSNPN and CDR2 SVGIG (reference sequence). The CDR3 sequence is CASPVAGELFF. CDR3 bases: TGTGCCTCACCCGTGGCCGGGGAGCTGTTTTTT.

The V and J genes are TRBV13 and TRBJ2-1, with 8 bases aligning to TRBD2. Germline V gene sequence: CDR1 PRHDT, CDR2 FYEKMQ (reference sequence). The CDR3 runs 16 residues. Germline trimming cut 5 bases from V and 7 bases from J; bases unmatched to any gene: 13. CDR3 in amino acids: CASSINPGLAVNEQFF. The CDR3 DNA follows: TGTGCCAGCAGCATCAACCCTGGACTAGCAGTGAATGAGCAGTTCTTC. Looking up the rest from reference TRBV13 and TRBJ2-1 gives the full variable domain: AAGVIQSPRHLIKEKRETATLKCYPIPRHDTVYWYQQGPGQDPQFLISFYEKMQSDKGSIPDRFSAQQFSDYHSELNMSSLELGDSALYFCASSINPGLAVNEQFFGPGTRLTVL.

This chain joins TRBV6-6 and TRBJ2-7; D gene unclear. V gave up 0 bases and J gave up 0 bases, with 6 bases separating them. Germline assignment: CDR1 MNHNY and CDR2 SVGAGI (reference sequence). The CDR3 runs 14 residues. In nucleotides, the CDR3 is TGTGCCAGCAGTTACTCGGCTGCCTCCTACGAGCAGTACTTC. This translates into CASSYSAASYEQYF.

Notes on this clone: The sample holds other DNA sequences that translate to the same CDR3. The chain employs TRBV5-6 and TRBJ1-5; 7 nucleotides match TRBD1. The V segment lost 4 bases and the J segment 6 bases; nucleotides outside the gene matches: 1. The germline CDR1 and CDR2 sequences are SGHDT and YYEEEE. The length of the CDR3 is 12 residues. CDR3 sequence: CASSQGGQPQHF. The CDR3 DNA follows: TGTGCCAGCAGCCAGGGGGGTCAGCCCCAGCATTTT.

The chain is built from TRBV7-9 and TRBJ1-1, with 9 bases that match TRBD1. Germline assignment: CDR1 SEHNR and CDR2 FQNEAQ (reference sequence). J gave up 3 bases and V 5 bases, and 13 bases lay outside the gene matches. The CDR3 has 17 residues. The chain's CDR3 is CASSLPGQGKPHTEAFF. The DNA for the CDR3 is TGTGCCAGCAGCCTACCCGGACAGGGGAAGCCCCACACTGAAGCTTTCTTT.

J is TRBJ2-1 and V is TRBV4-1; TRBD1 or TRBD2 may be the D gene (5 bases each). Trimming left V 4 bases short and J 7 bases short, with 17 bases between. The CDR3 runs 15 residues. CDR1 and CDR2 (germline): MGHRA, YSYEKL. The CDR3 region is CASSLDSGGWNEQFF. DNA for the CDR3: TGCGCCAGCAGCCTAGACAGTGGGGGTTGGAATGAGCAGTTCTTC.

The chain couples TRBV15 to TRBJ1-1, with TRBD1 matching over 9 bases. This CDR3 comprises 18 residues. The J segment lost 5 bases and the V segment lost 3 bases, leaving 16 bases of the junction unmatched. Germline V lookup: CDR1 LNHNV, CDR2 YYDKDF (reference sequence). CDR3 loop: CATSSEPPGQGLGTEAFF. In DNA, the CDR3 is TGTGCCACCAGCAGCGAACCACCGGGACAGGGTTTAGGAACTGAAGCTTTCTTT.

This chain uses TRBV29-1 with TRBJ1-2; D uncertain. The V gene lost 3 bases and the J gene lost 3 bases, with 8 bases spanning the gap. The CDR3 length is 12 residues. CDR1 and CDR2 from the germline V gene are SQVTM and ANQGSEA. This chain's CDR3 is CSVDAADYGYTF. For the CDR3, the DNA is TGCAGCGTTGACGCGGCGGACTATGGCTACACCTTC.

The count of this clone is one. This chain connects TRBV6-1 to TRBJ2-3; D gene uncertain. This CDR3 is built from 12 residues. Germline CDR1 is MNHNS and CDR2 is SASEGT. The V end was cut by 10 bases, the J end by 6 bases, with 14 bases between. In nucleotides, the CDR3 is TGTGCCACAAAAATCGGTGGGGATACGCAGTATTTT. This encodes CATKIGGDTQYF.

The rearrangement links TRBV11-2 to TRBJ2-4; D not certain. Looked up from germline, CDR1 is SGHAT and CDR2 is FQNNGV. V was trimmed by 5 bases and J by 0 bases, leaving 11 bases between them. The CDR3 is 15 residues long. The CDR3 region has the DNA TGTGCCAGCAGCCCCGTCCCAGTAGCCAAAAACATTCAGTACTTC. As protein: CASSPVPVAKNIQYF.

The genes are TRBV18 and TRBJ1-2, with D maybe TRBD1 (6 bases). Trimming pared 3 bases from V and 5 bases from J, leaving 16 bases between. Looked up from germline, CDR1 is KGHSH and CDR2 is LQKENI. The CDR3 runs to 15 residues. The CDR3 is CASSPVRDILYGYTF. In DNA, the CDR3 is TGTGCCAGCTCACCCGTCCGGGACATACTATATGGCTACACCTTC.

In this sample, this clone turned up once. This chain links TRBV9 with TRBJ2-1; D ambiguous. The CDR3 has 17 amino acids. Germline V gene lookup returns CDR1 SGDLS and CDR2 YYNGEE. V was pared by 0 bases and J by 2 bases, with 15 bases between. The chain's CDR3 is CASSVAPVTRTYNEQFF. The CDR3 DNA is TGTGCCAGCAGCGTAGCCCCCGTGACACGGACCTACAATGAGCAGTTCTTC.

J is TRBJ2-7 and V is TRBV28; perhaps TRBD2 as D (5 bases). CDR1 and CDR2 (germline): MDHEN, SYDVKM. Trimming stripped 5 bases from V and 10 bases from J, with 15 bases between. CDR3 length equals 12 residues. In DNA form, the CDR3 reads TGTGCCAGCAGTCCCGACCGGACTGAACAGTACTTC. It yields the protein CASSPDRTEQYF.

The chain joins TRBV27 to TRBJ1-3; possible D gene TRBD1, 6 bases. The CDR3 has 17 amino acids. Germline V lookup: CDR1 MNHEY, CDR2 SMNVEV (reference sequence). The ends were cut back, 5 bases at V and 0 bases at J, with 17 bases in the middle. This CDR3 reads CASSLILTGSSGNTIYF. CDR3 DNA: TGTGCCAGCAGTCTAATCCTTACAGGGAGCTCTGGAAACACCATATATTTT.

The chain has TRBV7-9 and TRBJ2-3; D uncertain. CDR3 size: 16 residues. Trimming pared 3 bases from V and 0 bases from J, leaving 13 bases between. From germline, CDR1 is SEHNR and CDR2 FQNEAQ (reference sequence). CDR3 region: CASSFISGLSTDTQYF. The CDR3 DNA is TGTGCCAGCAGCTTTATTTCGGGCCTTAGCACAGATACGCAGTATTTT. The full variable domain, completed using reference TRBV7-9 and TRBJ2-3, is DTGVSQNPRHKITKRGQNVTFRCDPISEHNRLYWYRQTLGQGPEFLTYFQNEAQLEKSRLLSDRFSAERPKGSFSTLEIQRTEQGDSAMYLCASSFISGLSTDTQYFGPGTRLTVL.

The CDR3 region is CASSIFGDWSYEQYF. CDR3 nucleotides: TGTGCCAGTAGTATCTTTGGGGACTGGTCCTACGAGCAGTACTTC. The chain has TRBV19 and TRBJ2-7, with a tentative D call TRBD2 (6 bases). V lost 3 bases and J lost 1, with 13 bases in between. The CDR3 is made up of 15 amino acids. The V gene's germline CDR1 is LNHDA and CDR2 SQIVND (reference sequence).

The V call is TRBV30, the J call TRBJ1-1; no firm D call. Germline lookup yields CDR1 GTSNPN and CDR2 SVGIG (reference sequence). The CDR3 length is 13 residues. V was trimmed by 0 bases and J by 3 bases, leaving 8 bases between them. The CDR3 DNA reads as TGTGCCTGGAGTGTAACGGAGGACACTGAAGCTTTCTTT. Its translation is CAWSVTEDTEAFF. Complete variable domain (other parts from reference TRBV30 and TRBJ1-1): SQTIHQWPATLVQPVGSPLSLECTVEGTSNPNLYWYRQAAGRGLQLLFYSVGIGQISSEVPQNLSASRPQDRQFILSSKKLLLSDSGFYLCAWSVTEDTEAFFGQGTRLTVV.